This entry describes one T cell receptor beta chain. Per the original data handling: Scientists estimated how many nucleated cells there were by amplifying reference gene primers. The protocol was immunoSEQ multiplex PCR, while the TCRdb copy is restricted to in-frame clones and leaves out a portion. V and J calls and clone size follow that table, whereas D and trimming were derived from the DNA. The sample records about 150,000 clones, approximately 81% being singletons. These data belong to a study of blood T cell repertoires in COVID-19. In the study overall: T cells, B-cell-depleted T cells, or PBMCs provided the cDNA or gDNA that served as material.

CDR3 length equals 20 residues. Per the germline V gene, CDR1 is KGHDR and CDR2 is SFDVKD. The V gene lost 2 bases and the J gene lost 1 base, with 24 bases spanning the gap. The rearrangement uses TRBV24-1 and TRBJ2-3; a weak D match, TRBD1 (6 bases). The sequencing input was peripheral blood. The receptor's source is a woman at least 80 years old with active or convalescent COVID-19. The CDR3 DNA is TGTGCCACCAGTGATTCCCCCCCGGGACATACACTGGCCCGCACAGATACGCAGTATTTT. This codes for CATSDSPPGHTLARTDTQYF.